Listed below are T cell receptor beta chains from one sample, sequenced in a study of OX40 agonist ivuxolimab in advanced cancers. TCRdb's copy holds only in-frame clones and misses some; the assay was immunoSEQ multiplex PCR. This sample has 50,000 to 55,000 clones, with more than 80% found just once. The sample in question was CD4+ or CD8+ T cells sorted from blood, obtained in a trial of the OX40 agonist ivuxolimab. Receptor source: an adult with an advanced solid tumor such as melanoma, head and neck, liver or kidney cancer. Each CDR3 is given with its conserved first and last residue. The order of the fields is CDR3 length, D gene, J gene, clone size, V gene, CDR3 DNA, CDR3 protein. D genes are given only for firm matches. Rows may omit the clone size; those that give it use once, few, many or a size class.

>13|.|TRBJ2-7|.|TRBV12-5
TGTGCTAGTGGTTTGGTAGCGCGGAGCGAGCAGTACTTC
CASGLVARSEQYF
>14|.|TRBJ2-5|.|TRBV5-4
TGTGCCAGCAGCGGACAAGGGGGGCAAAAGACCCAGTACTTC
CASSGQGGQKTQYF
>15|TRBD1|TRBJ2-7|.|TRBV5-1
TGCGCCAGCAGCTTGGCCGGGACAGTTTCCTACGAGCAGTACTTC
CASSLAGTVSYEQYF
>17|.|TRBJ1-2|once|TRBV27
TGTGCCAGCAGGGGGGTGCCCCTGATCTCTTCTAACTATGGCTACACCTTC
CASRGVPLISSNYGYTF
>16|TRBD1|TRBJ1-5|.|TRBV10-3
TGTGCCATCAGTGCCGGGACAGGGGGGGGCAATCAGCCCCAGCATTTT
CAISAGTGGGNQPQHF
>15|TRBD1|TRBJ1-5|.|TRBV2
TGTGCCAGCAGCCTGAGGACAGGGTCCAATCAGCCCCAGCATTTT
CASSLRTGSNQPQHF
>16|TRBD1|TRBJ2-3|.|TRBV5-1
TGCGCCAGCAGCTTGGCTGGGACAGGGCTCACAGATACGCAGTATTTT
CASSLAGTGLTDTQYF
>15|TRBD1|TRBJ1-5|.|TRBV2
TGTGCCAGCAGAAGACGGACAGGGCTCAATCAGCCCCAGCATTTT
CASRRRTGLNQPQHF
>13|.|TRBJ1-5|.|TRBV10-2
TGCGCCAGCAGTAGACAGTTTAATCAGCCCCAGCATTTT
CASSRQFNQPQHF
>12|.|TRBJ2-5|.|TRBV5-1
TGCGCCAGCAGCAGGCTGCAAGAGACCCAGTACTTC
CASSRLQETQYF
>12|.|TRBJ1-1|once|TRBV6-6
TGTGCCAGCAGTCCGCCCCAGGGAGGTGCTTTCTTT
CASSPPQGGAFF
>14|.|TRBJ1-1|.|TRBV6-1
TGTGCCAGCAGCGCCCGGGCCTTGAACACTGAAGCTTTCTTT
CASSARALNTEAFF
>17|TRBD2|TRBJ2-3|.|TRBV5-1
TGCGCCAGCAGCTGGACCACTAGCGGGGGTGTTGCAGATACGCAGTATTTT
CASSWTTSGGVADTQYF